These 22 T cell receptor beta chains originate from one sample sequenced in a study of cytomegalovirus exposure and HLA in healthy donors. The PCR ran on 60 Vbeta and 13 Jbeta primers. Here immunoSEQ multiplex PCR was the method, and the copy in TCRdb shows in-frame clones only, minus some. The sample has about 150,000 clones, around 77% seen once. The sample taken for sequencing was PBMCs. The origin of the receptors is a man aged 35-49 years in good health and CMV-seronegative.

This clone was detected only once. V gene TRBV6-5 combines with J gene TRBJ1-2; D ambiguous. Trimming stripped 5 bases from V and 1 base from J, with 8 bases between. The CDR3 loop spans 13 amino acids. CDR1 MNHEY and CDR2 SVGAGI come from the germline V gene. This CDR3 is CASSLQVNYGYTF. CDR3 nucleotides: TGTGCCAGCAGTCTCCAGGTTAACTATGGCTACACCTTC.

The chain joins TRBV10-3 to TRBJ2-3; D remains ambiguous. Germline V gene sequence: CDR1 ENHRY, CDR2 SYGVKD. V gave up 3 bases and J gave up 0 bases, with 10 bases separating them. The CDR3 covers 15 residues. The CDR3 loop is CAISDGFTSTDTQYF. The CDR3 DNA is TGTGCCATCAGTGACGGGTTCACTAGCACAGATACGCAGTATTTT.

The V and J genes are TRBV7-2 and TRBJ2-1, with TRBD2 matching over 12 bases. The CDR3 spans 15 residues. J lost 6 bases, V lost 3 bases, and 3 bases had no gene match. Germline V gives CDR1 SGHTA, CDR2 FQGNSA. CDR3 loop: CASSFWTSGTNEQFF. DNA of the CDR3: TGTGCCAGCAGCTTCTGGACTAGCGGGACCAATGAGCAGTTCTTC.

The chain couples TRBV27 to TRBJ2-7, with D possibly matching TRBD1 (6 bases). Germline V lookup: CDR1 MNHEY, CDR2 SMNVEV (reference sequence). The ends were cut back, 3 bases at V and 2 bases at J, with 20 bases in the middle. CDR3 length: 17 residues. CDR3 in DNA: TGTGCCAGCAGTTTCTTTAACAGGGCTACCGGTCCCTACGAGCAGTACTTC. This translates into CASSFFNRATGPYEQYF.

J is TRBJ1-5 and V is TRBV19, with D hard to call. Germline lookup yields CDR1 LNHDA and CDR2 SQIVND (reference sequence). Trimming stripped 9 bases from V and 2 bases from J, with 14 bases between. The CDR3 spans 14 residues. The CDR3 loop reads CASAAVSRNQPQHF. CDR3 bases: TGTGCCAGCGCGGCTGTCAGTCGCAATCAGCCCCAGCATTTT.

This clone turned up a few times. The chain recombines TRBV7-2 with TRBJ2-4; TRBD1 is a possible D gene (5 bases). The V gene's germline CDR1 is SGHTA and CDR2 FQGNSA. Trimming stripped 2 bases from V and 3 bases from J, with 5 bases between. This CDR3 has 13 amino acids. CDR3 region: CASSLRGKNIQYF. The CDR3 DNA follows: TGTGCCAGCAGCTTAAGGGGCAAAAACATTCAGTACTTC.

The chain carries TRBV7-9 and TRBJ2-5, with 8 bases aligning to TRBD1. V gave up 4 bases and J gave up 7 bases; unmatched junction bases: 11. This CDR3 comprises 15 residues. CDR1 is SEHNR, CDR2 FQNEAQ, per germline (reference sequence). CDR3 protein: CASSSPGQATGTQYF. The CDR3 DNA reads as TGTGCCAGCAGCTCGCCGGGACAGGCGACGGGGACCCAGTACTTC.

The chain joins TRBV6-1 to TRBJ2-7, with TRBD2 as a possible D gene (5 bases). This CDR3 is 14 amino acids long. Germline loops: CDR1 MNHNS, CDR2 SASEGT. Trimming removed 10 bases at V and 3 bases at J, with 19 bases between. CDR3 sequence: CATTLAQEYYEQYF. The CDR3 coding sequence is TGTGCCACCACCCTAGCTCAGGAGTACTACGAGCAGTACTTC.

This chain connects TRBV30 to TRBJ2-7, with 7 bases aligning to TRBD1. With 0 bases clipped from V and 4 bases from J, the junction kept 3 bases outside the gene matches. Germline V gene sequence: CDR1 GTSNPN, CDR2 SVGIG (reference sequence). The CDR3 has 13 amino acids. The CDR3 DNA reads TGTGCCTGGAGTGTGGGACAGTCTTACGAGCAGTACGTC. This encodes CAWSVGQSYEQYV.

The gene calls are TRBV7-3 and TRBJ2-1; 10 nucleotides match TRBD2. CDR1 SGHTA and CDR2 FQGTGA come from the germline V gene. With 2 bases clipped from V and 2 bases from J, the junction kept 0 bases outside the gene matches. The CDR3 covers 15 residues. CDR3 sequence (DNA): TGTGCCAGCAGCTTAGGACTAGCGGCCTACAATGAGCAGTTCTTC. Amino acid sequence: CASSLGLAAYNEQFF.

This clone was observed once. The chain recombines TRBV6-1 with TRBJ2-5; D ambiguous. CDR3 length equals 15 residues. The germline V gene encodes CDR1 MNHNS and CDR2 SASEGT. With 2 bases removed from V and 4 bases from J, the gap between germline ends came to 14 bases. The CDR3: CASSESPGFGETQYF. For the CDR3, the DNA is TGTGCCAGCAGTGAAAGTCCCGGGTTCGGAGAGACCCAGTACTTC.

The chain has TRBV27 and TRBJ1-1; tentative D call: TRBD1 (5 bases). V was pared by 4 bases and J by 3 bases, with 18 bases between. The CDR3 is 16 residues long. Germline V gives CDR1 MNHEY, CDR2 SMNVEV (reference sequence). The CDR3 bases are TGTGCCAGCAGTTCCGCGGGAGGGACGGAGGACACTGAAGCTTTCTTT. Translated: CASSSAGGTEDTEAFF.

The V and J genes are TRBV29-1 and TRBJ1-1; D is perhaps TRBD1 (6 bases). The CDR3 totals 13 residues. Germline V gives CDR1 SQVTM, CDR2 ANQGSEA. The V end was cut by 4 bases, the J end by 5 bases, with 14 bases between. The CDR3 region is CSVVGWGLTEAFF. CDR3 nucleotide sequence: TGCAGCGTTGTTGGCTGGGGGCTGACTGAAGCTTTCTTT.

CDR3: CASSSMYRDSYEQYV. DNA of the CDR3: TGTGCCAGCAGCTCGATGTACCGGGACAGCTACGAGCAGTACGTC. The V call is TRBV5-6, the J call TRBJ2-7, with 7 bases aligning to TRBD1. The junction had 9 bases not matched to a gene; V was cut back by 3 bases and J by 3 bases. This CDR3 region has 15 residues. Germline lookup yields CDR1 SGHDT and CDR2 YYEEEE.

There are a few counts of this clone. The chain recombines TRBV9 with TRBJ2-1, with TRBD2 matching over 12 bases. V lost 4 bases to trimming and J lost 2 bases; unmatched junction nucleotides: 7. From germline, CDR1 is SGDLS and CDR2 YYNGEE. The CDR3 loop spans 17 amino acids. The CDR3 loop reads CASSFGLAGGTYNEQFF. The CDR3 DNA is TGTGCCAGCAGCTTCGGGCTAGCGGGAGGGACCTACAATGAGCAGTTCTTC.

The DNA of the CDR3 is TGTGCCAGCAGCTTCACCAGCGGGACAGGGAACATGAACACTGAAGCTTTCTTT. The encoded protein is CASSFTSGTGNMNTEAFF. The chain carries TRBV11-2 and TRBJ1-1; 9 bases map to TRBD1. After removal of 3 bases from V and 0 bases from J, the junction contained 11 bases not matched to a gene. This CDR3 is built from 18 residues. CDR1 and CDR2 (germline): SGHAT, FQNNGV.

The chain employs TRBV28 and TRBJ2-5, with TRBD1 identical over 11 bases. The V and J ends lost 6 bases and 2 bases, in that order; junction bases with no gene match: 5. This CDR3 region has 15 residues. Germline V gene data show CDR1 as MDHEN and CDR2 as SYDVKM. CDR3 loop: CASSRDRGTQETQYF. The CDR3 DNA reads as TGTGCCAGCAGCCGGGACAGGGGGACTCAAGAGACCCAGTACTTC. The complete variable domain, with remaining parts taken from reference TRBV28 and TRBJ2-5, reads DVKVTQSSRYLVKRTGEKVFLECVQDMDHENMFWYRQDPGLGLRLIYFSYDVKMKEKGDIPEGYSVSREKKERFSLILESASTNQTSMYLCASSRDRGTQETQYFGPGTRLLVL.

The rearrangement uses TRBV27 and TRBJ2-7; maybe TRBD2 (6 bases). Per germline, CDR1 MNHEY and CDR2 SMNVEV (reference sequence). This CDR3 is 12 amino acids long. V was trimmed by 7 bases and J by 2 bases, leaving 9 bases between them. DNA of the CDR3: TGTGCCAGCATGCGGGGCCCCTACGAGCAGTACTTC. Translated, it gives CASMRGPYEQYF.

The V call is TRBV7-9, the J call TRBJ1-3; D call uncertain. The CDR3 has 16 residues. CDR1 and CDR2 from the germline V gene are SEHNR and FQNEAQ (reference sequence). The V gene lost 5 bases and the J gene lost 1 base, with 15 bases spanning the gap. CDR3 bases: TGTGCCAGCAGCCCGTCGAGAGGCTCATCTGGAAACACCATATATTTT. This encodes CASSPSRGSSGNTIYF. Together with reference TRBV7-9 and TRBJ1-3, the CDR3 gives the full variable domain: DTGVSQNPRHKITKRGQNVTFRCDPISEHNRLYWYRQTLGQGPEFLTYFQNEAQLEKSRLLSDRFSAERPKGSFSTLEIQRTEQGDSAMYLCASSPSRGSSGNTIYFGEGSWLTVV.

This rearrangement joins TRBV5-1 to TRBJ2-1; TRBD2 matches 9 bases. This CDR3 contains 19 residues. V shed 1 base and J 0 bases; nucleotides not matched to a gene: 11. CDR1 SGHRS and CDR2 YFSETQ come from the germline V gene. CDR3 sequence (DNA): TGCGCCAGCAGCTTGTTCCCCCGACTAGCGGCCCTCTCCTACAATGAGCAGTTCTTC. Its translation is CASSLFPRLAALSYNEQFF. The full variable domain, its missing parts supplied by reference TRBV5-1 and TRBJ2-1, is KAGVTQTPRYLIKTRGQQVTLSCSPISGHRSVSWYQQTPGQGLQFLFEYFSETQRNKGNFPGRFSGRQFSNSRSEMNVSTLELGDSALYLCASSLFPRLAALSYNEQFFGPGTRLTVL.

The gene calls are TRBV7-9 and TRBJ2-7; D is tentatively TRBD1 or TRBD2 (6 bases each). Germline CDR1 is SEHNR and CDR2 is FQNEAQ (reference sequence). The CDR3 is 13 amino acids. The CDR3 region has the DNA TGTTCCAGCAGCTTAGGGGGGACACCCGAGCAGTACGTC. It yields the protein CSSSLGGTPEQYV.

This rearrangement joins TRBV7-6 to TRBJ1-1; the D is unclear. The V and J ends lost 4 bases and 0 bases respectively, with 9 bases between them. The CDR3 runs 14 residues. In germline, CDR1 is SGHVS, CDR2 FNYEAQ. The CDR3 sequence is CASSSSPLNTEAFF. The CDR3 DNA reads TGTGCCAGCAGCTCATCCCCCCTGAACACTGAAGCTTTCTTT.